One and the same sample provided the 18 T cell receptor beta chains below, sequenced in a study of T cells in Graves' hyperthyroidism and ophthalmopathy. TCR beta CDR3 regions were amplified from RNA. When the TCR CDR3 underwent first-round RT-PCR, the HTBI primer set was used. TCRdb reprocessed the multiplex PCR reads via MiXCR and lists one record per CDR3 protein. In the table there are hundreds of thousands of distinct CDR3 sequences, about 14% of which are singletons. The sequenced sample was blood. Receptor source: a woman aged 45-65 years with Graves' ophthalmopathy.

This clonotype occurred many times. This sequence joins TRBV7-2 and TRBJ1-1; D may be TRBD1 (5 bases). In germline, CDR1 is SGHTA, CDR2 FQGNSA. The CDR3 extends over 13 amino acids. Trimming removed 1 base from V and 6 bases from J, with 9 bases in between. CDR3 region: CASSLEGLSEAFF. Written as DNA, the CDR3 is TGTGCCAGCAGCTTAGAGGGGTTGTCTGAAGCTTTCTTT. The complete variable domain, with remaining parts taken from reference TRBV7-2 and TRBJ1-1, reads GAGVSQSPSNKVTEKGKDVELRCDPISGHTALYWYRQSLGQGLEFLIYFQGNSAPDKSGLPSDRFSAERTGGSVSTLTIQRTQQEDSAVYLCASSLEGLSEAFFGQGTRLTVV.

In this sample, this clonotype turned up many times. This chain uses TRBV5-1 with TRBJ2-7, with 8 bases fitting TRBD1. The V gene end was trimmed by 4 bases and the J gene end by 2 bases; junction bases not matched to a gene: 5. Germline values: CDR1 SGHRS, CDR2 YFSETQ. The CDR3 is 14 residues long. The CDR3 loop is CASSGGQVTYEQYF. The CDR3 bases are TGCGCCAGCAGCGGGGGACAGGTCACCTACGAGCAGTACTTC.

The sample holds a few counts of this clonotype. CDR3: CASRLAELNTYEQYF. CDR3 coding DNA: TGTGCCAGCAGGCTAGCGGAGCTAAATACCTACGAGCAGTACTTC. This chain joins TRBV6-1 and TRBJ2-7; TRBD2 aligns across 7 bases. The CDR3 covers 15 residues. Trimming at V came to 6 bases and at J to 2 bases, leaving 10 bases not matched to a gene. From germline, CDR1 is MNHNS and CDR2 SASEGT.

About this clonotype itself: A much larger clone is a single base away; this may be a read error. V is TRBV7-2 and J is TRBJ2-7, with D possibly called TRBD1 or TRBD2 (5 bases each). The germline gives CDR1 SGHTA, CDR2 FQGNSA. The ends were cut back, 5 bases at V and 4 bases at J, with 18 bases in the middle. This CDR3 has 15 amino acids. The CDR3 spells CASSTERGPSYEQYF. The CDR3 region has the DNA TGTGCCAGCAGCACTGAACGGGGCCCATCTTACGAGCAGTACTTC. Looking up the rest from reference TRBV7-2 and TRBJ2-7 gives the full variable domain: GAGVSQSPSNKVTEKGKDVELRCDPISGHTALYWYRQSLGQGLEFLIYFQGNSAPDKSGLPSDRFSAERTGGSVSTLTIQRTQQEDSAVYLCASSTERGPSYEQYFGPGTRLTVT.

Notes on this clonotype: With a much larger clone just one base away, this may be a read error. V usage is TRBV12-3 or TRBV12-4 and J usage is TRBJ1-6; the match to TRBD1 covers 7 bases. CDR3 length: 14 residues. Losses at the gene ends were 5 bases for V and 7 bases for J; bases not matched to a gene: 5. CDR3 in amino acids: CASSLGTENSPLHF. The DNA of the CDR3 is TGTGCCAGCAGTCTCGGGACAGAAAATTCACCCCTCCACTTT.

This clonotype was seen repeatedly, ten times or more. This sequence joins TRBV20-1 and TRBJ1-2; 11 bases fit TRBD1. The ends lost 6 bases at V and 0 bases at J; junction bases unmatched: 6. CDR3 length: 15 residues. The germline CDR1 and CDR2 sequences are DFQATT and SNEGSKA (reference sequence). The CDR3 DNA follows: TGCAGTGCCTTCGGGACAGGGGGAACTAACTATGGCTACACCTTC. Translation: CSAFGTGGTNYGYTF.

The chain is built from TRBV19 and TRBJ2-3; 12 bases fit TRBD2. Losses at the gene ends were 4 bases for V and 3 bases for J; bases not matched to a gene: 5. The CDR3 has 16 amino acids. Germline values: CDR1 LNHDA, CDR2 SQIVND (reference sequence). CDR3 sequence reads: CASSTLAGGRTDTQYF. The CDR3, as DNA: TGTGCCAGTAGTACCCTAGCGGGAGGGCGGACAGATACGCAGTATTTT.

Of note for this clonotype: Just one base apart from a much larger clone, this may be a read error. The CDR3 loop is CTSSIGRGLYEQYF. CDR3 nucleotide sequence: TGTACCAGCAGTATTGGCAGGGGGCTTTACGAGCAGTACTTC. The rearrangement links TRBV27 to TRBJ2-7; TRBD1 aligns across 8 bases. Germline CDR1 is MNHEY and CDR2 is SMNVEV (reference sequence). CDR3 length: 14 amino acids.

This clonotype appeared many times. This CDR3 is CASSFRLAGVRYNEQFF. The CDR3 bases are TGTGCCAGCAGTTTTCGCCTAGCGGGAGTTAGGTACAATGAGCAGTTCTTC. The chain has TRBV28 and TRBJ2-1, with 10 bases fitting TRBD2. CDR1 is MDHEN, CDR2 SYDVKM, per germline. The junction had 9 bases not matched to a gene; V was cut back by 3 bases and J by 4 bases. The CDR3 spans 17 residues.

V usage is TRBV20-1 and J usage is TRBJ2-1; possibly TRBD2 for D (6 bases). The V and J ends lost 3 bases and 3 bases respectively, with 12 bases between them. The CDR3 is made up of 14 amino acids. Germline V gene sequence: CDR1 DFQATT, CDR2 SNEGSKA (reference sequence). The CDR3 sequence: CSASAGSGYNEQFF. The CDR3 nucleotides read TGCAGTGCTAGCGCCGGGAGCGGCTACAATGAGCAGTTCTTC.

As to this clonotype: One end of the junction is discordant with germline, which a read error may explain. The rearrangement uses TRBV29-1 and TRBJ1-1; D unresolved. CDR1 is SQVTM and CDR2 is ANQGSEA in the germline V gene. The CDR3 runs 14 residues. For the CDR3, the DNA is TGCAGCGTTGCCAGGAGCGGATTGAAGACTGAAGCTTTCTTT. Translating gives CSVARSGLKTEAFF.

This chain links TRBV28 with TRBJ1-6; 9 positions match TRBD1. CDR3 size: 18 residues. V lost 3 bases to trimming and J lost 10 bases; unmatched junction nucleotides: 16. The germline V gene encodes CDR1 MDHEN and CDR2 SYDVKM. The CDR3 DNA sequence: TGTGCCAGCAGTTTCGCCGGGACAGGGATCGGTTTAGGGTCACCCCTCCACTTT. This sequence encodes CASSFAGTGIGLGSPLHF.

This clonotype has ten or more counts. The V and J genes are TRBV7-9 and TRBJ2-7; 11 bases map to TRBD1. This CDR3 has 16 residues. CDR1 SEHNR and CDR2 FQNEAQ come from the germline V gene (reference sequence). Trimming cost V 5 bases and J 4 bases; bases outside gene matches: 10. CDR3 residues: CASSKDPGTGGYEQYF. The DNA of the CDR3 is TGTGCCAGCAGCAAAGATCCCGGGACAGGGGGGTACGAGCAGTACTTC.

The table lists this clonotype with many counts. The chain joins TRBV10-3 to TRBJ2-7, with 7 bases fitting TRBD2. This CDR3 region has 14 residues. Trimming took 5 bases from V and 2 from J; bases not matched to a gene: 6. From germline, CDR1 is ENHRY and CDR2 SYGVKD. The CDR3 DNA sequence: TGTGCCATCAGTCTAGCGGCGGTGGCCTACGAGCAGTACTTC. This encodes CAISLAAVAYEQYF.

The chain is built from TRBV20-1 and TRBJ2-7; 9 bases are shared with TRBD2. V gave up 4 bases and J gave up 2 bases; unmatched junction bases: 3. Germline V lookup: CDR1 DFQATT, CDR2 SNEGSKA (reference sequence). CDR3 size: 13 residues. The CDR3 loop is CSANRLAAYEQYF. DNA of the CDR3: TGCAGTGCTAATCGACTAGCGGCCTACGAGCAGTACTTC.

The sample holds many counts of this clonotype. This chain links TRBV7-2 with TRBJ2-7, with 14 bases fitting TRBD2. The V and J ends lost 5 bases and 1 base, in that order; junction bases with no gene match: 4. CDR3 length: 16 amino acids. Germline V lookup: CDR1 SGHTA, CDR2 FQGNSA. The CDR3 spells CASSLWTSGRSYEQYF. The DNA of the CDR3 is TGTGCCAGCAGCCTTTGGACTAGCGGGAGGTCCTACGAGCAGTACTTC.

V is TRBV20-1 and J is TRBJ2-3; TRBD2 agrees at 12 bases. There are 14 residues in the CDR3. The ends lost 6 bases at V and 8 bases at J; junction bases unmatched: 9. Per the germline V gene, CDR1 is DFQATT and CDR2 is SNEGSKA (reference sequence). CDR3 sequence reads: CSAPSSGGGGTQYF. The CDR3 nucleotides are TGCAGTGCCCCCTCTAGCGGGGGGGGGGGTACGCAGTATTTT.

Of note for this clonotype: This may stem from a read error, because a much larger clone lies one nucleotide away. The chain recombines TRBV28 with TRBJ2-7, with D perhaps matching TRBD2 (6 bases). V lost 6 bases and J 2 bases, leaving 17 bases between the germline ends. Germline loops: CDR1 MDHEN, CDR2 SYDVKM. CDR3 length: 15 residues. The CDR3: CASRPTPGTPYEQYF. The CDR3 DNA is TGTGCCAGCAGACCCACACCCGGGACTCCCTACGAGCAGTACTTC.